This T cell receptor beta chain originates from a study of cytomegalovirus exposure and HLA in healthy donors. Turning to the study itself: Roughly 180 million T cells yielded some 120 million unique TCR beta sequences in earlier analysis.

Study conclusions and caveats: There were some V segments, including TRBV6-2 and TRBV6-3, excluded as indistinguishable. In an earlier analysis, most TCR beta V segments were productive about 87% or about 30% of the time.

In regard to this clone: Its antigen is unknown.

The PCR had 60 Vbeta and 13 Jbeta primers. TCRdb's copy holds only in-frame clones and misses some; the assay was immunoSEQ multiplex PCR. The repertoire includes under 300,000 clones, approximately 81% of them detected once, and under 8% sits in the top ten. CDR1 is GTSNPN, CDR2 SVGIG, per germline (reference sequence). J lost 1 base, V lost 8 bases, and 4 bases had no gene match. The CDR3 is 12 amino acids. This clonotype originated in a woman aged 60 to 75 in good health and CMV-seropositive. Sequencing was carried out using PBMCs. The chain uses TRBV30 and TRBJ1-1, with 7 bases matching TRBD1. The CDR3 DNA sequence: TGTGCCAGGGGGCGGACGAACACTGAAGCTTTCTTT. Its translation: CARGRTNTEAFF.